The 17 T cell receptor beta chains below were found in one sample sequenced in a study of post-analysis software for immune sequencing data. Whole-study results and caveats: Higher frequency in patients than in controls was seen for a handful of TRBV segments, with TRBV5-6, TRBV5-1 and TRBV20-1 among them.

Which antigens these TCRs recognize remains unknown. Every TCR beta cDNA library bore unique molecular identifiers. Via MiXCR, TCRdb re-called the PCR reads, giving one row per CDR3 protein. The sample includes about 810,000 distinct CDR3 sequences, roughly half seen only once; the top ten take roughly 4.4%. The sample taken for sequencing was blood. Every receptor here comes from a girl aged 5 to 17 with multiple sclerosis.

This clonotype showed up many times. Its ends do not fully match the called genes, so a read error is possible. V usage is TRBV7-8 and J usage is TRBJ1-2; D uncertain. The CDR3 spans 12 residues. CDR1 is SGHVS and CDR2 is FQNEAQ in the germline V gene. The CDR3 reads CASSPGDYGYTF. The CDR3 DNA reads TGCGCCAGCAGTCCCGGGGACTATGGCTACACCTTC. The full variable domain, with the rest looked up from reference TRBV7-8 and TRBJ1-2, is GAGVSQSPRYKVAKRGQDVALRCDPISGHVSLFWYQQALGQGPEFLTYFQNEAQLDKSGLPSDRFFAERPEGSVSTLKIQRTQQEDSAVYLCASSPGDYGYTFGSGTRLTVV.

V usage is TRBV7-9 and J usage is TRBJ2-7; possibly TRBD1 for D (7 bases). CDR1 and CDR2 (germline): SEHNR, FQNEAQ (reference sequence). The V end lost 5 bases, the J end lost 5 bases, and 16 bases lay between the germline ends. The CDR3 is 14 residues long. DNA of the CDR3: TGTGCCAGCAGCGAGGAGGGGGCCTTGGACGAGCAGTACTTC. Translating gives CASSEEGALDEQYF. The whole variable domain, filled in from reference TRBV7-9 and TRBJ2-7, reads DTGVSQNPRHKITKRGQNVTFRCDPISEHNRLYWYRQTLGQGPEFLTYFQNEAQLEKSRLLSDRFSAERPKGSFSTLEIQRTEQGDSAMYLCASSEEGALDEQYFGPGTRLTVT.

The CDR3 DNA reads as TGCGCCAGCAGCGAAAACGCGGGACTTGAGAGGGATACGCAGTATTTT. Translated, it gives CASSENAGLERDTQYF. The rearrangement links TRBV4-1 to TRBJ2-3; TRBD2 might be the D (6 bases). CDR1 is MGHRA and CDR2 is YSYEKL in the germline V gene. The CDR3 covers 16 residues. V was shortened by 5 bases and J by 6 bases, with 21 bases between the two germline ends.

The chain couples TRBV29-1 to TRBJ2-1, with 8 bases that match TRBD1. The V gene end was trimmed by 1 base and the J gene end by 5 bases; junction bases not matched to a gene: 7. CDR1 SQVTM and CDR2 ANQGSEA come from the germline V gene. The CDR3 consists of 15 residues. The CDR3 bases are TGCAGCGTTGAAGTACCGACAGGGGAGGACAATGAGCAGTTCTTC. It translates to CSVEVPTGEDNEQFF.

The gene calls are TRBV29-1 and TRBJ2-1; maybe TRBD2 (6 bases). Germline CDR1 and CDR2: SQVTM and ANQGSEA. This CDR3 is 14 amino acids long. V lost 5 bases, J lost 8 bases, and 19 bases lay in between. CDR3 sequence: CSVPRASVGHEQFF. In nucleotides, the CDR3 is TGCAGCGTTCCAAGGGCTAGCGTTGGTCATGAGCAGTTCTTC.

The chain combines TRBV20-1 with TRBJ2-3; D perhaps matches TRBD2 (6 bases). Germline V gene lookup returns CDR1 DFQATT and CDR2 SNEGSKA (reference sequence). The CDR3 runs to 14 residues. V was clipped by 6 bases and J by 1 base, with 14 bases between them. The CDR3 region is CSAWRGAGTDTQYF. In DNA form, the CDR3 reads TGCAGTGCATGGAGGGGAGCAGGCACAGATACGCAGTATTTT.

The chain employs TRBV10-3 and TRBJ2-1; D possibly corresponds to TRBD1 (7 bases). CDR3 length equals 16 residues. Trimming left V 0 bases short and J 5 bases short, with 14 bases between. The germline V gene encodes CDR1 ENHRY and CDR2 SYGVKD. CDR3 region: CAISESKGGQNNEQFF. CDR3 coding DNA: TGTGCCATCAGTGAGTCCAAGGGGGGACAGAACAATGAGCAGTTCTTC.

This clonotype was seen more than once but under ten times. This chain joins TRBV20-1 and TRBJ2-3; either TRBD1 or TRBD2 may supply D (6 bases each). V dropped 3 bases and J dropped 0 bases, with 22 bases sitting between them. CDR3 size: 18 residues. Germline-derived CDR1 and CDR2 are DFQATT and SNEGSKA (reference sequence). This CDR3 reads CSASDQVLRGLSTDTQYF. CDR3 coding DNA: TGCAGTGCTAGTGATCAGGTCCTCCGGGGGCTCAGCACAGATACGCAGTATTTT.

V is TRBV15 and J is TRBJ2-3; TRBD2 aligns across 10 bases. Looked up from germline, CDR1 is LNHNV and CDR2 is YYDKDF (reference sequence). The trim removed 3 bases at V and 4 bases at J, leaving 4 bases unmatched. This CDR3 contains 15 residues. The CDR3 nucleotides read TGTGCCACCAGCAGGAGAGCGGGAGGGGCAGATACGCAGTATTTT. This translates into CATSRRAGGADTQYF.

This chain joins TRBV9 and TRBJ2-5; D is perhaps TRBD2 (5 bases). V shed 4 bases and J shed 10 bases, with 26 bases lying between them. This CDR3 is built from 16 residues. Germline CDR1 is SGDLS and CDR2 is YYNGEE. The CDR3 spells CASSPGLGSGRSYQYF. In nucleotides, the CDR3 is TGTGCCAGCAGCCCCGGCCTAGGGAGCGGTCGGTCGTACCAGTACTTC.

The chain carries TRBV7-2 and TRBJ2-7; D might be TRBD2 (6 bases). Trimming took off 5 bases at V and 3 bases at J, with 14 bases between the two ends. Germline assignment: CDR1 SGHTA and CDR2 FQGNSA. CDR3 length: 14 amino acids. As DNA, the CDR3 is TGTGCCAGCAGCCGCACCACTAGCAACTACGAGCAGTACTTC. Its translation: CASSRTTSNYEQYF.

The chain combines TRBV20-1 with TRBJ2-7; D may be TRBD1 or TRBD2 (5 bases each). CDR1 and CDR2 from the germline V gene are DFQATT and SNEGSKA (reference sequence). The CDR3 runs 12 residues. The V end lost 3 bases, the J end lost 4 bases, and 10 bases lay between the germline ends. CDR3 coding DNA: TGCAGTGCTAGCGGGGACCCGTACGAGCAGTACTTC. Residues: CSASGDPYEQYF.

The CDR3 coding sequence is TGTGCCAGCAGCTTAGGGGTTGGCGGCCCCGAGCAGTACTTC. Amino acid sequence: CASSLGVGGPEQYF. The chain links TRBV7-2 to TRBJ2-5; unclear D gene. The end of the DNA is better explained by TRBJ2-7, so the J call may be wrong. Germline values: CDR1 SGHTA, CDR2 FQGNSA. The CDR3 is 14 amino acids.

This clonotype was counted only a few times. The chain combines TRBV20-1 with TRBJ2-5, with D possibly TRBD1 on 5 matching bases. Looked up from germline, CDR1 is DFQATT and CDR2 is SNEGSKA (reference sequence). This CDR3 spans 13 amino acids. The V and J ends lost 0 bases and 3 bases respectively, with 8 bases between them. The DNA of the CDR3 is TGCAGTGCTAGAGAAGGGGTCGAAGAGACCCAGTACTTC. It yields the protein CSAREGVEETQYF.

In its sample, this clonotype was seen a few times. The CDR3 protein is CASSLSNLNYGYTF. The CDR3, as DNA: TGTGCCAGCAGTTTAAGCAATCTGAACTATGGCTACACCTTC. The rearrangement uses TRBV12-3 or TRBV12-4 and TRBJ1-2; no clear D. Trimming took 2 bases from V and 2 from J, leaving 9 bases between them. The CDR3 has 14 amino acids.

The chain is built from TRBV5-1 and TRBJ2-1; 10 nucleotides line up with TRBD2. Germline CDR1 SGHRS, CDR2 YFSETQ. After removal of 0 bases from V and 7 bases from J, the junction contained 10 bases not matched to a gene. This CDR3 spans 17 amino acids. Here the CDR3 DNA reads TGCGCCAGCAGCTTGGCCTGGTCAGCGGGAGGGCAGAATGAGCAGTTCTTC. Translating it yields CASSLAWSAGGQNEQFF.

The gene calls are TRBV7-9 and TRBJ2-6; maybe TRBD1 (5 bases). Germline V gives CDR1 SEHNR, CDR2 FQNEAQ (reference sequence). The germline V and J ends were trimmed by 4 bases and 0 bases, with 10 bases remaining between them. The CDR3 consists of 16 residues. The CDR3 region has the DNA TGTGCCAGCAGCTGGAGACAGTCCTCTGGGGCCAACGTCCTGACTTTC. This sequence encodes CASSWRQSSGANVLTF.